What follows is one T cell receptor (beta chain) and its context. Enrollment shut out patients with autoimmune disease history or systemic immunosuppression. Samples were taken at baseline and on day 1 of cycles 4 and 7. Produced via immunoSEQ multiplex PCR; TCRdb's table is partial and in-frame only. There are about 89,000 clones in the sample; approximately 91% occur only once, and 0.6% to 0.8% lies in the top ten. Germline assignment: CDR1 LNHDA and CDR2 SQIVND (reference sequence). The CDR3 contains 18 residues. The V and J ends lost 2 bases and 0 bases respectively, with 14 bases between them. This specimen comes from a study of OX40 agonist ivuxolimab in advanced cancers. Study-level information: Each dose-escalation patient presented with hepatocellular carcinoma, melanoma, renal cell or head and neck cancer.

This specimen was CD4+ or CD8+ T cells sorted from blood, taken in a trial of the OX40 agonist ivuxolimab. The chain is built from TRBV19 and TRBJ2-6; D not resolved. The receptor was isolated from an adult with an advanced solid tumor such as melanoma, head and neck, liver or kidney cancer. The CDR3: CASSIKSGSRSGANVLTF. CDR3 in DNA: TGTGCCAGTAGTATAAAGTCGGGCTCCCGCTCTGGGGCCAACGTCCTGACTTTC.